This is a list of T cell receptor beta chains from one sample in a study of graft-versus-host responses after intestinal transplantation. Measured with immunoSEQ multiplex PCR; TCRdb has only the in-frame clones, and not every one. This table holds some 15,000 clones, 65% to 90% found once. The sequencing here drew on ileum tissue, taken roughly 620 days after intestinal transplantation. These receptors were obtained from a human patient who received an intestinal transplant, so some T cells may come from the graft donor. CDR3s include the opening cysteine and the closing phenylalanine or tryptophan. D genes are given only for firm matches. Some rows have no size entry. The others give once, few or many, or a class for an expanded clone.

D,V,size,J,DNA,CDR3
-,TRBV11-3,-,TRBJ1-6,TGTGCCAGCAGCGTAACAGAGTATAATTCACCCCTCCACTTT,CASSVTEYNSPLHF
TRBD2,TRBV6-5,-,TRBJ2-2,TGTGCCAGCTCGAGCGGGGGGGTATTCGGCGGGGAGCTGTTTTTT,CASSSGGVFGGELFF
-,TRBV7-9,-,TRBJ1-2,TGTGCCAGCAGTCGTGTCGGGGGCAACTATGGCTACACCTTC,CASSRVGGNYGYTF
-,TRBV27,-,TRBJ1-2,TGTGCCAGCAGTCCCCGATTAAGGGTTAGGTATGGCTACACCTTC,CASSPRLRVRYGYTF
TRBD1,TRBV18,-,TRBJ2-1,TGTGCCAGCTCACCACTTCTTAGGGGGCGTCATGTTGAGCAGTTCTTC,CASSPLLRGRHVEQFF
-,TRBV19,-,TRBJ1-1,TGTGCCAGTAGTGACCTTAGGGGGGGAAACACTGAAGCTTTCTTT,CASSDLRGGNTEAFF
-,TRBV21-1,once,TRBJ2-6,TGTGCCAGCATCCCCAGCGAGGGCTACGGGGCCAACGTCCTGACTTTC,CASIPSEGYGANVLTF
-,TRBV6-5,-,TRBJ1-1,TGTGCCAGCAGGCAGGACGCGGGGGTGGCTTTCTTT,CASRQDAGVAFF
-,TRBV5-1,-,TRBJ2-7,TGCGCCAGCAGCTTTCAGGGCGGCTACGAGCAGTACTTC,CASSFQGGYEQYF
-,TRBV7-8,-,TRBJ1-5,TGTGCCAGCAGCGCTTTGGACAGTACAAATCAGCCCCAGCATTTT,CASSALDSTNQPQHF
-,TRBV5-1,-,TRBJ2-5,TGCGCCAGCAGCTCCCGAGGGGACCAGAAGGGGACCCAGTACTTC,CASSSRGDQKGTQYF
-,TRBV7-8,-,TRBJ2-1,TGTGCCAGCAGCTTCGTAGGGGGAAATGAGCAGTTCTTC,CASSFVGGNEQFF
-,TRBV5-1,-,TRBJ1-2,TGCGCCAGCAGCTTCCGGGGAGAAGGGGGTCCCCTATACAACTATGGCTACACCTTC,CASSFRGEGGPLYNYGYTF
-,TRBV6-1,-,TRBJ2-7,TGTGCCAGCAGTGAACTATACAATTACGAGCAGTACTTC,CASSELYNYEQYF
-,TRBV11-3,-,TRBJ2-7,TGTGCCAGCAGCTTAGGTGCGACCACCTACGAGCAGTACTTC,CASSLGATTYEQYF
-,TRBV19,-,TRBJ1-5,TGTGCCAGTAGTATAGAGTGGCAGGACAATCAGCCCCAGCATTTT,CASSIEWQDNQPQHF
-,TRBV4-1,-,TRBJ2-7,TGCGCCAGCAGCCTAGAGAAATCGGGCACCTACGAGCAGTACTTC,CASSLEKSGTYEQYF
TRBD2,TRBV5-1,-,TRBJ2-7,TGCGCCAGCAGCCCGGGACTACAGACCTACGAGCAGTACTTC,CASSPGLQTYEQYF
-,TRBV2,-,TRBJ2-2,TGTGCCAGCAGCGTCGCGGTCTACGGGGCCCGCGACACCGGGGAGCTGTTTTTT,CASSVAVYGARDTGELFF
-,TRBV19,-,TRBJ2-5,TGTGCCAGTAGCCGAATCCAAAGGCCCAACAGGGAAATAGAGACCCAGTACTTC,CASSRIQRPNREIETQYF
TRBD1,TRBV14,-,TRBJ2-7,TGTGCCAGCAGCCATCCCGGGACAGGGAACGACGAGCAGTACTTC,CASSHPGTGNDEQYF
TRBD2,TRBV5-1,-,TRBJ2-7,TGCGCCAGCAGCCCCGGGACTAGCGGCTACGAGCAGTACTTC,CASSPGTSGYEQYF
TRBD1,TRBV7-9,once,TRBJ2-2,TGTGCCAGCAGCTCACCGAAACAGGGGTCTAACACCGGGGAGCTGTTTTTT,CASSSPKQGSNTGELFF
-,TRBV19,-,TRBJ1-1,TGTGCCAGTAGTATACAGGGGTCCACTGAAGCTTTCTTT,CASSIQGSTEAFF
-,TRBV6-1,few,TRBJ2-1,TGTGCCAGCCTCCCGAGCTCCTACAATGAGCAGTTCTTC,CASLPSSYNEQFF
TRBD2,TRBV9,-,TRBJ2-7,TGTGCCAGCAGCGGAACTAGCGGGGCGAGAACCTACGAGCAGTACTTC,CASSGTSGARTYEQYF
-,TRBV9,-,TRBJ1-6,TGTGCCAGCAGCGAAAACACAGATAATTCACCCCTCCACTTT,CASSENTDNSPLHF
-,TRBV6-5,-,TRBJ1-6,TGTGCCAGCAGGTCTCGGTATTCACCCCTCCACTTT,CASRSRYSPLHF
-,TRBV18,-,TRBJ2-5,TGTGCCAGCTCACCACGGGGGGCCCTACAAGAGACCCAGTACTTC,CASSPRGALQETQYF
-,TRBV7-2,-,TRBJ1-5,TGTGCCAGCAGCCCTATACGGAGTAGCAATCAGCCCCAGCATTTT,CASSPIRSSNQPQHF
-,TRBV2,-,TRBJ1-4,TGTGCCAGCAGTGATAGCGGGTTCGAAAAACTGTTTTTT,CASSDSGFEKLFF
-,TRBV6-6,-,TRBJ2-3,TGTGCCAGCAACCCCCCGGGCACAGATACGCAGTATTTT,CASNPPGTDTQYF
-,TRBV5-4,-,TRBJ2-2,TGTGCCAGCAGTTCACAGGGTAACACCGGGGAGCTGTTTTTT,CASSSQGNTGELFF
-,TRBV2,-,TRBJ1-2,TGTGCCAGCAGCGGCCCGGGCTACACCTTC,CASSGPGYTF
-,TRBV2,-,TRBJ1-2,TGTGCCAGCATGGACAAGGGGGGGAGCGATGGCTACACCTTC,CASMDKGGSDGYTF
-,TRBV5-4,-,TRBJ1-5,TGTGCCAGCAGTTCAGGACTCAATCAGCCCCAGCATTTT,CASSSGLNQPQHF
TRBD1,TRBV7-8,-,TRBJ1-2,TGTGCCAGCAGCACCCGACAGGGGGGCTACACCTTC,CASSTRQGGYTF
-,TRBV19,-,TRBJ2-5,TGTGCCGCTCAACCGGGACCAAAAATACAAGAGACCCAGTACTTC,CAAQPGPKIQETQYF
TRBD1,TRBV7-6,-,TRBJ1-2,TGTGCCAGCAGCTTTCAGGGGGCTAAAGGCTACACCTTC,CASSFQGAKGYTF
-,TRBV7-9,-,TRBJ2-7,TGTGCCAGCAGCTTAAACAGTGCCTCCTACGAGCAGTACTTC,CASSLNSASYEQYF
-,TRBV19,-,TRBJ2-4,TGTGCCAGTGATCAGGGTCTCGGAAACATTCAGTACTTC,CASDQGLGNIQYF
TRBD1,TRBV10-3,-,TRBJ1-2,TGTGCCATCAGTGAGACTGGGGGACAGGAGAGTGGCTACACCTTC,CAISETGGQESGYTF
-,TRBV15,-,TRBJ2-5,TGTGCCACCAAGGGGGGAACTAGCACACAAGAGACCCAGTACTTC,CATKGGTSTQETQYF
TRBD1,TRBV25-1,-,TRBJ2-7,TGTGCCAGTATGGAACGGGCAGGGGGATACGAGCAGTACTTC,CASMERAGGYEQYF
-,TRBV4-1,-,TRBJ1-1,TGCGCCAGCAGCCAAGATTGGGGGGAGGGCACTGAAGCTTTCTTT,CASSQDWGEGTEAFF
-,TRBV11-2,-,TRBJ1-1,TGTGCCAGCAGCTTATCTATAGCTGAAGCTTTCTTT,CASSLSIAEAFF
TRBD2,TRBV5-8,-,TRBJ2-5,TGTGCCAGCAGCGTGGGACTAGCGGGGGGGCCCGGAGAGACCCAGTACTTC,CASSVGLAGGPGETQYF
-,TRBV4-1,-,TRBJ1-5,TGCGCCAGCAGCCAAGATTCCCAAGTGCCCGGGCAGCCCCAGCATTTT,CASSQDSQVPGQPQHF
-,TRBV6-1,-,TRBJ1-1,TGTGCCAGCAGCGAGGGAGGAGGCACTGAAGCTTTCTTT,CASSEGGGTEAFF
-,TRBV5-1,-,TRBJ2-7,TGCGCCAGCAGCTCGGGGGCCCGTCGTAGAGGGGGGCTCCTATTCTACGAGCAGTACTTC,CASSSGARRRGGLLFYEQYF
-,TRBV5-1,-,TRBJ1-2,TGCGCCAGCAGCTCCGACTTTTCGGGCTGGGGCTACACCTTC,CASSSDFSGWGYTF
-,TRBV27,-,TRBJ1-2,TGTGCCAGCAGTTACAGTGACAGGCCAGGGCATGGCTACACCTTC,CASSYSDRPGHGYTF
TRBD2,TRBV30,-,TRBJ2-3,TGTGCCTGGAGTCCCTGGACTAGCGGGAACACAGATACGCAGTATTTT,CAWSPWTSGNTDTQYF